The TCR beta chain described here comes from a study of cytomegalovirus exposure and HLA in healthy donors. Sequencing used immunoSEQ multiplex PCR; TCRdb keeps in-frame clones, though not all of them. The sample holds fewer than 130,000 clones, roughly 90% seen once. Specimen: PBMCs. The source is a woman in her 30s in good health and CMV-seropositive.

In DNA form, the CDR3 reads TGCAGCTATGGGGGATTAGGCGGGAGCTCCTACAATGAGCAGTTCTTC. It is translated as CSYGGLGGSSYNEQFF. J is TRBJ2-1 and V is TRBV29-1, with 7 bases identical to TRBD2. Germline V lookup: CDR1 SQVTM, CDR2 ANQGSEA. The CDR3 consists of 16 residues. V trimming: 8 bases; J trimming: 0 bases; junction bases outside the gene matches: 13.